Listed here are 24 T cell receptor beta chains from one sample, sequenced in a study of blood T cell repertoires in COVID-19. TCRdb keeps only in-frame clones here, not all; method: immunoSEQ multiplex PCR. This table has hundreds of thousands of clones, approximately 88% appearing once. The sample was peripheral blood. These receptor sequences come from a woman aged 30 to 39 with COVID-19, enrolled during active disease.

This chain links TRBV6-5 with TRBJ2-7; a weak D match, TRBD1 (6 bases). The length of the CDR3 is 14 residues. V was clipped by 1 base and J by 2 bases, with 9 bases between them. CDR1 is MNHEY, CDR2 SVGAGI, per germline. In nucleotides, the CDR3 is TGTGCCAGCAGTTACTTCAGGGGACCCTACGAGCAGTACTTC. It codes for CASSYFRGPYEQYF.

The V call is TRBV18, the J call TRBJ1-2; possible D gene TRBD1, 5 bases. The germline CDR1 and CDR2 sequences are KGHSH and LQKENI. Trimming pared 0 bases from V and 0 bases from J, leaving 5 bases between. The CDR3 contains 14 residues. The CDR3 region is CASSPPGANYGYTF. In nucleotides, the CDR3 is TGTGCCAGCTCACCACCAGGGGCTAACTATGGCTACACCTTC.

This sequence joins TRBV7-6 and TRBJ1-1; D is possibly TRBD1 (6 bases). In germline, CDR1 is SGHVS, CDR2 FNYEAQ. V was shortened by 2 bases and J by 2 bases, with 24 bases between the two germline ends. There are 19 residues in the CDR3. The DNA of the CDR3 is TGTGCCAGCAGCTTACGACTCCCAGGGGCTTTCGGGGTCAACACTGAAGCTTTCTTT. It is translated as CASSLRLPGAFGVNTEAFF.

The rearrangement joins TRBV7-2 to TRBJ2-3; D perhaps matches TRBD1 (5 bases). The CDR3 loop spans 18 amino acids. Between the trimmed V and J ends, which lost 1 base and 1 base, there was a span of 18 bases. Germline CDR1 SGHTA, CDR2 FQGNSA. This CDR3 reads CASSLGARVGSRTDTQYF. In nucleotides, the CDR3 is TGTGCCAGCAGCTTAGGCGCCAGGGTAGGAAGCCGCACAGATACGCAGTATTTT.

As DNA, the CDR3 is TGCAGCGCTTGGGGGTCGGGAGGGAACTATGGCTACACCTTC. It is translated as CSAWGSGGNYGYTF. The chain combines TRBV29-1 with TRBJ1-2, with D tentatively TRBD1 (5 bases). The CDR3 contains 14 residues. The germline V gene has CDR1 SQVTM and CDR2 ANQGSEA. V dropped 7 bases and J dropped 2 bases, with 17 bases sitting between them.

V usage is TRBV12-3 or TRBV12-4 and J usage is TRBJ1-3; TRBD1 matches 8 bases. The CDR3 contains 11 residues. Trimming at V came to 4 bases and at J to 10 bases, leaving 0 bases not matched to a gene. CDR3 amino acids: CASSYRGTIYF. CDR3 nucleotides: TGTGCCAGCAGTTACAGGGGGACCATATATTTT.

The rearrangement links TRBV24-1 to TRBJ2-5; D might be TRBD1 (6 bases). The V gene lost 2 bases and the J gene lost 7 bases, with 16 bases spanning the gap. Germline CDR1 and CDR2: KGHDR and SFDVKD. The CDR3 is 15 residues long. The CDR3 sequence is CATSDWTEPGRTQYF. The CDR3 DNA is TGTGCCACCAGTGATTGGACAGAGCCGGGGCGGACCCAGTACTTC.

This sequence joins TRBV11-3 and TRBJ2-7; possible D gene TRBD1, 6 bases. The CDR3 loop spans 14 amino acids. CDR1 and CDR2 (germline): SGHNT, YENEEA. The germline V and J ends were trimmed by 0 bases and 3 bases, with 9 bases remaining between them. Here the CDR3 reads CASSLDSRGYEQYF. CDR3 nucleotides: TGTGCCAGCAGCTTAGATTCCAGGGGCTACGAGCAGTACTTC.

This chain connects TRBV30 to TRBJ1-3, with D maybe TRBD1 (5 bases). The germline V gene has CDR1 GTSNPN and CDR2 SVGIG (reference sequence). This CDR3 spans 14 amino acids. V lost 2 bases and J lost 3, with 11 bases in between. CDR3 coding DNA: TGTGCCTGGAGTCGTGGGGCTGGTGGAAACACCATATATTTT. Encoded protein: CAWSRGAGGNTIYF.

The chain uses TRBV5-8 and TRBJ1-1; TRBD1 matches at 9 bases. This CDR3 has 15 residues. Germline CDR1 SGHTS, CDR2 YDEGEE. V shed 0 bases, J shed 3 bases, and the junction held 3 bases outside the gene matches. The CDR3 DNA reads as TGTGCCAGCAGCTTGGGCACAGGGGGCGACACTGAAGCTTTCTTT. It translates to CASSLGTGGDTEAFF.

The table lists this clone with a few counts. This chain uses TRBV7-9 with TRBJ2-7, with a possible D match to TRBD1 (5 bases). Germline V gives CDR1 SEHNR, CDR2 FQNEAQ (reference sequence). The germline V and J ends were trimmed by 5 bases and 4 bases, with 9 bases remaining between them. The CDR3 has 12 residues. In DNA, the CDR3 is TGTGCCAGCAGCCAAACAGGTTACGAGCAGTACTTC. Translated: CASSQTGYEQYF.

This sequence joins TRBV19 and TRBJ2-1; tentative D call: TRBD2 (5 bases). The CDR3 is made up of 13 amino acids. Deletions cut 1 base from V and 14 bases from J, with 15 bases between. Germline V gives CDR1 LNHDA, CDR2 SQIVND (reference sequence). CDR3 sequence: CASSIARGDREFF. As DNA, the CDR3 is TGTGCCAGTAGTATAGCCCGGGGAGATAGGGAGTTCTTC. The whole variable domain, remainder taken from reference TRBV19 and TRBJ2-1, is DGGITQSPKYLFRKEGQNVTLSCEQNLNHDAMYWYRQDPGQGLRLIYYSQIVNDFQKGDIAEGYSVSREKKESFPLTVTSAQKNPTAFYLCASSIARGDREFFGPGTRLTVL.

This clone has just a few counts. J is TRBJ1-5 and V is TRBV7-9; D possibly corresponds to TRBD1 (5 bases). The CDR3 is made up of 14 amino acids. CDR1 is SEHNR, CDR2 FQNEAQ, per germline (reference sequence). Trimming took 2 bases from V and 2 from J, leaving 7 bases between them. The CDR3 region is CASSLSRGNQPQHF. CDR3 nucleotide sequence: TGTGCCAGCAGCTTAAGCAGGGGCAATCAGCCCCAGCATTTT.

This chain links TRBV4-1 with TRBJ2-3; TRBD2 might be the D (6 bases). CDR1 is MGHRA, CDR2 YSYEKL, per germline. The V end was cut by 4 bases, the J end by 5 bases, with 16 bases between. The CDR3 extends over 15 amino acids. For the CDR3, the DNA is TGCGCCAGCAGCCCAGGGTCGGCGGGGTTAGATACGCAGTATTTT. This gives the protein CASSPGSAGLDTQYF.

This CDR3 reads CASRKGLAGNTDTQYF. Written as DNA, the CDR3 is TGCGCCAGCAGGAAGGGACTAGCGGGGAACACAGATACGCAGTATTTT. V and J are TRBV10-2 and TRBJ2-3; 13 bases agree with TRBD2. This CDR3 spans 16 amino acids. The germline CDR1 and CDR2 sequences are WSHSY and SAAADI. Trimming cost V 6 bases and J 2 bases; bases outside gene matches: 5.

The genes are TRBV6-2 or TRBV6-3 and TRBJ2-2; tentatively, D is TRBD2 (6 bases). Looked up from germline, CDR1 is MNHEY and CDR2 is SVGEGT. The CDR3 covers 15 residues. V lost 4 bases, J lost 3 bases, and 12 bases lay in between. The CDR3 region is CASSLERADTGELFF. The CDR3 DNA reads TGTGCCAGCAGTTTAGAGCGGGCGGACACCGGGGAGCTGTTTTTT.

The genes are TRBV19 and TRBJ2-5; 14 bases are shared with TRBD2. The CDR3 runs to 16 residues. Germline CDR1 reads LNHDA; CDR2 reads SQIVND (reference sequence). J gave up 4 bases and V 7 bases, and 8 bases lay outside the gene matches. The CDR3 protein is CASTRLAGGPGETQYF. For the CDR3, the DNA is TGTGCCAGTACTCGACTAGCGGGGGGGCCGGGAGAGACCCAGTACTTC.

The rearrangement links TRBV4-3 to TRBJ1-4; D is unresolved. V gave up 0 bases and J gave up 7 bases, with 15 bases separating them. The CDR3 runs 16 residues. Germline CDR1 reads LGHNA; CDR2 reads YSLEER. The CDR3 is CASSQDSRGIGEKLFF. As DNA, the CDR3 is TGCGCCAGCAGCCAAGATTCGAGAGGGATTGGTGAAAAACTGTTTTTT.

This chain connects TRBV21-1 to TRBJ2-5; the table's D gene call, TRBD2, was not cross checked with the DNA. TRBV21-1 is a pseudogene. The CDR3 has 19 amino acids. CDR3 protein: CASSKGLAGKGVVRETQYF. The DNA of the CDR3 is TGTGCCAGCAGCAAAGGACTAGCGGGGAAGGGGGTGGTGAGGGAGACCCAGTACTTC.

The CDR3 sequence is CSAAGGGELFF. The CDR3 region has the DNA TGCAGTGCTGCAGGGGGCGGGGAGCTGTTTTTT. The chain uses TRBV20-1 and TRBJ2-2, with 7 bases identical to TRBD1. Looked up from germline, CDR1 is DFQATT and CDR2 is SNEGSKA (reference sequence). V shed 5 bases and J 7 bases; nucleotides not matched to a gene: 1. The CDR3 loop spans 11 amino acids.

This clone was recorded once. This chain links TRBV6-6 with TRBJ1-1; 7 bases line up with TRBD1. The germline CDR1 and CDR2 sequences are MNHNY and SVGAGI (reference sequence). With V trimmed by 3 bases and J by 6 bases, 7 bases remained unmatched. The CDR3 length is 14 residues. The CDR3 coding sequence is TGTGCCAGCAGTTATGGCAGGGGGACACCTGAAGCTTTCTTT. Translation gives CASSYGRGTPEAFF.

The J gene is TRBJ1-4, the V gene TRBV7-9; a weak D match, TRBD1 (5 bases). Trimming removed 5 bases from V and 2 bases from J, with 15 bases in between. Germline V gene lookup returns CDR1 SEHNR and CDR2 FQNEAQ (reference sequence). The CDR3 loop spans 16 amino acids. CDR3 residues: CASSHGTRGTNEKLFF. The CDR3 DNA sequence: TGTGCCAGCAGCCACGGGACTAGGGGTACTAATGAAAAACTGTTTTTT.

The CDR3 region is CASSLAGTSHNEQFF. Here the CDR3 DNA reads TGTGCCAGCAGCTTAGCCGGGACTAGTCACAATGAGCAGTTCTTC. The V call is TRBV7-9, the J call TRBJ2-1; the match to TRBD2 covers 8 bases. V shed 0 bases and J 5 bases; nucleotides not matched to a gene: 3. The CDR3 loop spans 15 amino acids. CDR1 and CDR2 from the germline V gene are SEHNR and FQNEAQ (reference sequence). The full variable domain, in which reference TRBV7-9 and TRBJ2-1 provide the parts outside the CDR3, is DTGVSQNPRHKITKRGQNVTFRCDPISEHNRLYWYRQTLGQGPEFLTYFQNEAQLEKSRLLSDRFSAERPKGSFSTLEIQRTEQGDSAMYLCASSLAGTSHNEQFFGPGTRLTVL.

The rearrangement uses TRBV6-4 and TRBJ1-2, with D perhaps matching TRBD1 (5 bases). The V end was cut by 6 bases, the J end by 7 bases, with 18 bases between. The V gene's germline CDR1 is MRHNA and CDR2 SNTAGT. This CDR3 is built from 14 residues. CDR3 DNA sequence: TGTGCCAGCAGAGTGACCCTGGATAGGGGTGGCTACACCTTC. Its protein product is CASRVTLDRGGYTF.